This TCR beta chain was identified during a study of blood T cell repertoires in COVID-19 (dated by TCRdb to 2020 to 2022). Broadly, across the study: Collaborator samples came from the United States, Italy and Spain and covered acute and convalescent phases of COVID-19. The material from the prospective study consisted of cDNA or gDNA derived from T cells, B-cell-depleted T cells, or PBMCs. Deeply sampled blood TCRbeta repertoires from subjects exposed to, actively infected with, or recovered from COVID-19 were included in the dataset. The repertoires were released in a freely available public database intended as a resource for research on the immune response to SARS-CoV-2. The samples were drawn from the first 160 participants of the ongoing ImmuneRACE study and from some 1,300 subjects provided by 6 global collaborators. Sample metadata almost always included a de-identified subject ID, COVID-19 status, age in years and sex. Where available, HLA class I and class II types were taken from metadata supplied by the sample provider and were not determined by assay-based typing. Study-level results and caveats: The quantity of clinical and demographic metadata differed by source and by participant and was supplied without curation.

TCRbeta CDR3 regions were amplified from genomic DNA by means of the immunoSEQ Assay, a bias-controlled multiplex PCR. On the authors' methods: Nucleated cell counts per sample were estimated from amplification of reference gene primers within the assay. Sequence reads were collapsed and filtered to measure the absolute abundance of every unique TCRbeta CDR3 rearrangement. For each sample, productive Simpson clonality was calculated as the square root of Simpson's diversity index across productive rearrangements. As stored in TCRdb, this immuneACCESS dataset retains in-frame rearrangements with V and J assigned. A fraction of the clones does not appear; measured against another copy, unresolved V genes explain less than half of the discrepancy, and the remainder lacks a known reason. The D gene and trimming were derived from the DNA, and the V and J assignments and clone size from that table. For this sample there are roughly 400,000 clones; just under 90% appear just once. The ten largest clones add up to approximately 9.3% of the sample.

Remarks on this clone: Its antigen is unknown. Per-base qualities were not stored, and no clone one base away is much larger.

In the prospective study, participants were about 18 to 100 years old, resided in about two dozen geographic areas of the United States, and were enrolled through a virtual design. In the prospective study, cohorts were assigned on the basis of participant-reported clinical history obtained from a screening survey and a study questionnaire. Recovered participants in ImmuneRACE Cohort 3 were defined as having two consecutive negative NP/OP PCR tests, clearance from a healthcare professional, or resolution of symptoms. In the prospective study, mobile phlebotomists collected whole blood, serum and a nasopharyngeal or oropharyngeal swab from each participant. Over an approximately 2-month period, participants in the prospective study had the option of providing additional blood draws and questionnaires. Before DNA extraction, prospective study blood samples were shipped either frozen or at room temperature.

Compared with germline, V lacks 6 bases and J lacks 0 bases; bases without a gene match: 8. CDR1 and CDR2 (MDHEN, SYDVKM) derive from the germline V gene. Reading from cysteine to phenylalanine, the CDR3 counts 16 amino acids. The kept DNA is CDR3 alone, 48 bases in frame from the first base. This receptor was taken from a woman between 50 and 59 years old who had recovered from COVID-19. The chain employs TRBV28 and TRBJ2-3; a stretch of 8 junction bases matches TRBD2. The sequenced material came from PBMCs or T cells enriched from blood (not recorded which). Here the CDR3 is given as CASSQERGISTDTQYF. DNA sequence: TGTGCCAGCAGCCAGGAGCGGGGGATTAGCACAGATACGCAGTATTTT.